This T cell receptor beta chain was sequenced in a study of blood T cell repertoires in COVID-19. Overall study context: From T cells, B-cell-depleted T cells, or PBMCs came the material, which was cDNA or gDNA.

The V gene's germline CDR1 is ENHRY and CDR2 SYGVKD. This CDR3 is 12 amino acids long. V dropped 5 bases and J dropped 4; count of bases not matched to a gene: 0. The data were produced by immunoSEQ multiplex PCR, yet TCRdb's version contains in-frame clones alone and is incomplete. The table shows 150,000 to 190,000 clones, with approximately 90% occurring only once. This TCR was recovered from a woman between 65 and 79 years old with acute or convalescent COVID-19. Sequenced material: peripheral blood. This chain links TRBV10-3 with TRBJ1-2, with 8 bases lining up with TRBD1. CDR3 DNA: TGTGCCATCAGTCAGGGGGCCTATGGCTACACCTTC. It translates to CAISQGAYGYTF.